This TCR beta chain comes out of a study of blood T cells in healthy people across ages (dated by TCRdb to between 2015 and 2017). Describing the broader study: In model experiments, template switching captured roughly one uniquely barcoded TCR beta cDNA molecule for every two T cells. Using deep sequencing normalized with unique cDNA molecular identifiers, the study measured how TCR beta repertoire diversity changes with age. Four age groups were formed from the donors: young (average 16 years), middle-aged (around 41), aged (under 70) and long-lived (about 80). For two donors (one aged 18 to 30 and one aged 80 or older), the study analyzed two additional independent replicas of 1 million unique cDNA reads from the same blood draw. Points the paper makes about the study in general: Compared with the aged group, the long-lived group had more naive CD4+ T cells, fewer expanded clones and increased TCR diversity, suggesting age selection. The percentage of naive T cells measured by flow cytometry correlated strongly with observed TCR beta diversity. Since profiling was done on bulk unsorted PBMCs, naive and antigen-experienced compartments could not be conclusively compared. Because the CMV infection status of the donors was unknown, age-related changes in expanded clonotypes may potentially have been confounded. As age increased, observed TCR beta diversity per million T cells dropped in a roughly linear way, and a significant reduction was already evident by age 40. Estimates of total diversity based on one million sequenced T cells were considered lower bounds and underestimates.

The library was built by means of 5' RACE. The listed sequencing device is Illumina HiSeq 2500. A second PCR of roughly 7 to 12 cycles was run with a J-beta primer mix and a sample-barcoded 5' primer. A template-switch 5' adaptor carrying 12 random nucleotides introduced a unique molecular identifier onto each TCR beta cDNA molecule. Each sample yielded at least 3 million CDR3-containing paired-end reads. All of the RNA was converted into first-strand cDNA using the Mint cDNA synthesis kit, with a TRBC-specific oligonucleotide serving as the primer. Following uracil-DNA glycosylase treatment, a first 18-cycle PCR with universal primers M1SS and BC2_uni_R was performed on all cDNA. The paper's processing steps were these. Normalization of each sample was performed by random selection of 1 million high-quality reads, each carrying a distinct molecular identifier. Instead of being binned into consensus sequences, reads with shared molecular identifiers were discarded. MiTCR, set to a Q25 quality threshold and the strictest error-elimination algorithm, was used for CDR3 identification, clonotype clustering and error correction. A nonparametric unseen species model using Euler transformation provided a lower-bound estimate of total TCR beta diversity. TCRdb reworked the public reads: Q25 trimming with fastp, MiXCR clone assembly, productive beta chains retained. Records with the same CDR3 protein are collapsed into one entry carrying the most frequent genes and DNA. These V and J calls derive from TCRdb rather than the authors' analysis. The sample includes hundreds of thousands of distinct CDR3 sequences, with more than 20% observed a single time. Jointly, the top ten make up 9.4% of the sample.

V gives up 0 bases and J gives up 3 bases, and the segment between their germline ends measures 11 bases. From the cysteine up to the phenylalanine, the CDR3 has a length of 16 residues. The retained sequence is limited to the CDR3, 48 bases, with the frame set at the first base. The germline V gene specifies MNHNS as CDR1 and SASEGT as CDR2. The donors were a few dozen Caucasian individuals from Russia, aged roughly 6 to 100 years, who were systemically healthy. Each donor gave about 9.7 milliliters of peripheral blood, drawn into EDTA-treated Vacutainer tubes. Ficoll-Paque density-gradient centrifugation was used to isolate PBMCs, with at least 6 million per sample. Trizol reagent was used to extract total RNA from the PBMCs, yielding at least 6 micrograms per sample. For every donor, flow cytometry on a PBMC aliquot measured the percentage of naive CD45RAhigh/CD27high T cells. Worth noting for this clonotype: This receptor's antigen is unknown. It has no much larger one-base neighbor in the sample; base qualities were not kept.

The same sample was also used in a study of T cells of mothers and their children. The second paper further reports: Nine systemically healthy Caucasian individuals served as donors, namely three mothers together with their six children. cDNA synthesis consumed the entire amount of extracted RNA, loaded at around 1.5 ug RNA in each 15 ul reaction. In the second PCR, the M1S primer added sample barcodes and 2-4 random nucleotides. Over 9.5 million TCR beta CDR3 reads came from each mother, compared with around 3 million reads from each child. TCR recombination output is similarly shaped by thymic selection in related and unrelated pairs, with a minor effect exerted by inherited differences. Normalized repertoire overlap was always found to be slightly, but never significantly, higher in related mother-child pairs than in unrelated mother-child pairs. No persistent microchimeric T cell clones were detected, at a sensitivity of around 97 clones per million clonotypes. To look for features that set related mother-child pairs apart from unrelated individuals, the researchers ran deep NGS to compare the TCR beta repertoires of mothers and children. Mothers averaged around 40 +/- 4 years of age and children averaged approximately 11 +/- 4 years. After adapter ligation was performed with NEBNext reagents, the libraries were sequenced on an Illumina HiSeq 2000 with 100+100 nt paired-end reads. To prevent cross-contamination, the mother and child libraries were prepared one month apart and sequenced in separate runs. Between roughly 500,000 and 2,100,000 distinct TCR beta clonotypes were identified per donor. Naive TCR beta clonotypes were estimated from low-frequency clonotypes matched to each donor's FACS-determined naive share, without sorting.

The receptor was isolated from a boy aged 5 to 17 in good health. This chain is built from TRBV6-1 and TRBJ2-2; the D segment cannot be called with confidence. Material: blood. The CDR3 protein sequence reads: CASSEALQAYTGELFF. The DNA is TGTGCCAGCAGTGAAGCGCTTCAGGCCTACACCGGGGAGCTGTTTTTT.